Sequencing of this TCR beta chain was carried out in a study of blood T cell repertoires in COVID-19. For the study at large: COVID-19 samples collected from the United States, Italy and Spain covered acute and convalescent phases.

Authors' data handling: Scientists estimated how many nucleated cells there were by amplifying reference gene primers. This table comes from immunoSEQ multiplex PCR, and its TCRdb copy is limited to in-frame clones, with some not included. D and trimming come from the DNA, and the V and J calls and clone size come from that table. This repertoire shows about 300,000 clones, over 75% found once; its top ten account for about 14%. Germline values: CDR1 MDHEN, CDR2 SYDVKM. Trimming left V 6 bases short and J 7 bases short, with 16 bases between. CDR3 size: 15 residues. J is TRBJ1-6 and V is TRBV28, with D possibly matching TRBD1 (6 bases). Sequencing input: peripheral blood. The TCR originated in a human donor in a cohort sampled during active COVID-19. The CDR3 protein is CASSQTGYRNSPLHF. DNA of the CDR3: TGTGCCAGCAGCCAAACAGGGTATCGAAATTCACCCCTCCACTTT.